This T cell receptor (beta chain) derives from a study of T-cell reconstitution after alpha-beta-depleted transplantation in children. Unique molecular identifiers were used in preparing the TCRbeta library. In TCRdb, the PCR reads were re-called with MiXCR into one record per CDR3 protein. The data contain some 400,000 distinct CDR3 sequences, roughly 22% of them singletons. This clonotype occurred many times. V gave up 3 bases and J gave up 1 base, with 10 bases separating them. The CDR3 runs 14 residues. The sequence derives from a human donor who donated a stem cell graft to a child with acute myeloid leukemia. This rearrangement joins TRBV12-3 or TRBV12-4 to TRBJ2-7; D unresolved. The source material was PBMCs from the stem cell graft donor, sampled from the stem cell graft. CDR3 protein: CASSFSSKSYEQYF. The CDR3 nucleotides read TGTGCCAGCAGTTTTTCGTCCAAGTCCTACGAGCAGTACTTC.